These 7 T cell receptor beta chains came from one sample sequenced in a study of blood T cells in healthy people across ages. The authors ran a second PCR of 7 to 11 cycles using a sample-barcoded 5' primer and a J-beta primer mix. TCRdb itself ran the 5' RACE reads through MiXCR, one entry per CDR3 protein. The top ten clones hold around a sixth of a sample with 790,000 or so distinct CDR3 sequences, about 45% of them seen once. Sequenced: blood. The receptors were sampled from a man aged 80 or over in good health.

This clonotype was counted only a few times. V is TRBV6-6 and J is TRBJ2-1; perhaps TRBD2 as D (6 bases). V was cut by 5 bases and J by 6 bases, with 17 bases left in between. CDR1 and CDR2 (germline): MNHNY, SVGAGI (reference sequence). This CDR3 is built from 15 residues. The CDR3 DNA reads as TGTGCCAGCAGTGTTCAGGACTACTTAGTCAATGAGCAGTTCTTC. Protein product: CASSVQDYLVNEQFF.

Only a few counts were recorded for this clonotype. The chain is built from TRBV5-1 and TRBJ2-2; D not certain. Germline-derived CDR1 and CDR2 are SGHRS and YFSETQ. V lost 0 bases, J lost 0 bases, and 12 bases lay in between. This CDR3 has 17 amino acids. The CDR3 nucleotides read TGCGCCAGCAGCTTGGCCCTGGGCCAAGCGAACACCGGGGAGCTGTTTTTT. The encoded protein is CASSLALGQANTGELFF.

The rearrangement links TRBV29-1 to TRBJ2-7; tentatively, D is TRBD2 (6 bases). Between the trimmed V and J ends, which lost 8 bases and 1 base, there was a span of 12 bases. The CDR3 contains 12 residues. Germline assignment: CDR1 SQVTM and CDR2 ANQGSEA. Written as DNA, the CDR3 is TGCAGCTTCTCCGGGACTTCCTACGAGCAGTACTTC. Protein sequence: CSFSGTSYEQYF.

This clonotype occurred many times. The CDR3 DNA reads as TGTGCCAGCAGTTTCGGGCAGGGGGCCCGAGGGACCCAGTACTTC. It is translated as CASSFGQGARGTQYF. The V call is TRBV12-3 or TRBV12-4, the J call TRBJ2-5, with 8 positions matching TRBD1. This CDR3 is 15 amino acids long. V shed 3 bases, J shed 7 bases, and the junction held 10 bases outside the gene matches.

As regards this clonotype: Compared with germline, one end of the junction differs, possibly owing to a read error. The chain uses TRBV10-3 and TRBJ2-1; 10 bases are a match to TRBD1. CDR1 ENHRY and CDR2 SYGVKD come from the germline V gene. The length of the CDR3 is 15 residues. The DNA for the CDR3 is TGTGCCATCAGCGGGACAGGGGAATCCTACGATGAGCAGTTCTTC. It codes for CAISGTGESYDEQFF.

This chain uses TRBV5-1 with TRBJ2-1; D possibly corresponds to TRBD1 (5 bases). V was clipped by 5 bases and J by 5 bases, with 17 bases between them. CDR3 length: 15 amino acids. The germline V gene has CDR1 SGHRS and CDR2 YFSETQ. In nucleotides, the CDR3 is TGCGCCAGCAGTCCAGGTCAGGGAACCCACAATGAGCAGTTCTTC. Its protein product is CASSPGQGTHNEQFF.

The V call is TRBV20-1, the J call TRBJ2-5; possibly TRBD2 for D (6 bases). Trimming cost V 3 bases and J 11 bases, with 28 bases left between them. Germline V lookup: CDR1 DFQATT, CDR2 SNEGSKA (reference sequence). The CDR3 sequence is 16 residues long. The DNA for the CDR3 is TGCAGTGCTAGCCAGAGTGGCGGGAACCTATACAATGAGCAGTACTTC. Amino acid sequence: CSASQSGGNLYNEQYF.